This passage covers 12 T cell receptor beta chains from one sample sequenced in a study of shared clonotypes between healthy human individuals. The table came from immunoSEQ multiplex PCR; TCRdb's copy has only in-frame clones and leaves some out. The sample holds roughly 2 million clones, under 97% seen once. Sample: naive CD4+ T cells sorted from blood. Documented subset: CD45RA+ positively selected. The receptors derive from a man between 18 and 35 years old in good health.

The chain uses TRBV27 and TRBJ2-6, with TRBD1 matching 8 bases. CDR1 is MNHEY, CDR2 SMNVEV, per germline (reference sequence). V dropped 1 base and J dropped 4; count of bases not matched to a gene: 6. The CDR3 covers 17 residues. CDR3 DNA sequence: TGTGCCAGCAGTTTATTTGGGACAGGCTCAGGGGCCAACGTCCTGACTTTC. Translated, it gives CASSLFGTGSGANVLTF.

In this sample, this clone turned up once. The chain couples TRBV18 to TRBJ1-5; 12 bases fit TRBD1. This CDR3 is built from 16 residues. Germline V gene data show CDR1 as KGHSH and CDR2 as LQKENI. V lost 6 bases, J lost 7 bases, and 10 bases stayed unmatched. CDR3 residues: CASSISAGQGAQPQHF. CDR3 bases: TGTGCCAGCTCCATTTCGGCGGGACAGGGGGCACAGCCCCAGCATTTT.

This clone showed up just a few times. DNA for the CDR3: TGTGCCAGCACCCGAGGGACAGGAAAGTACGAGACCCAGTACTTC. This gives the protein CASTRGTGKYETQYF. The chain uses TRBV27 and TRBJ2-5; 8 bases match TRBD1. Germline trimming cut 7 bases from V and 5 bases from J; bases unmatched to any gene: 12. CDR1 is MNHEY and CDR2 is SMNVEV in the germline V gene (reference sequence). The CDR3 contains 15 residues.

A remark on this clone: Other DNA variants within this sample encode the same CDR3. V and J are TRBV18 and TRBJ1-1, with D unclear. This CDR3 has 13 amino acids. V shed 3 bases and J shed 5 bases, with 10 bases lying between them. Germline-derived CDR1 and CDR2 are KGHSH and LQKENI. The CDR3 loop is CASSPEGRTEAFF. In DNA, the CDR3 is TGTGCCAGCTCACCTGAAGGGAGGACTGAAGCTTTCTTT.

The chain joins TRBV6-1 to TRBJ2-7; 11 bases are shared with TRBD2. V gave up 5 bases and J gave up 0 bases; unmatched junction bases: 3. Germline V gives CDR1 MNHNS, CDR2 SASEGT. This CDR3 is built from 15 residues. Here the CDR3 reads CASSPTSGSSYEQYF. The CDR3 DNA reads TGTGCCAGCAGTCCTACTAGCGGGAGCTCCTACGAGCAGTACTTC.

The gene calls are TRBV6-1 and TRBJ2-7; tentatively, D is TRBD1 (6 bases). The germline V gene has CDR1 MNHNS and CDR2 SASEGT. The V and J ends lost 1 base and 2 bases respectively, with 12 bases between them. This CDR3 has 15 amino acids. CDR3: CASSEGTALTYEQYF. The CDR3 DNA reads TGTGCCAGCAGTGAAGGGACAGCCTTGACCTACGAGCAGTACTTC.

The chain uses TRBV9 and TRBJ2-6; weak D call: TRBD1 (6 bases). Per germline, CDR1 SGDLS and CDR2 YYNGEE. There are 15 residues in the CDR3. V lost 4 bases, J lost 2 bases, and 10 bases lay in between. CDR3 in DNA: TGTGCCAGCAGCATACAGGGCGCTGGGGCCAACGTCCTGACTTTC. Protein: CASSIQGAGANVLTF. Full variable domain (missing parts from reference TRBV9 and TRBJ2-6): DSGVTQTPKHLITATGQRVTLRCSPRSGDLSVYWYQQSLDQGLQFLIQYYNGEERAKGNILERFSAQQFPDLHSELNLSSLELGDSALYFCASSIQGAGANVLTFGAGSRLTVL.

The chain links TRBV9 to TRBJ2-1; 13 bases agree with TRBD2. Germline trimming cut 3 bases from V and 9 bases from J; bases unmatched to any gene: 6. CDR1 and CDR2 (germline): SGDLS, YYNGEE. This CDR3 is 15 amino acids long. CDR3 in amino acids: CASSAGLAGAFEQFF. DNA for the CDR3: TGTGCCAGCAGCGCCGGACTAGCGGGAGCCTTTGAGCAGTTCTTC.

This clone was detected only once. The rearrangement links TRBV10-3 to TRBJ2-2; 9 bases line up with TRBD1. Germline V gene sequence: CDR1 ENHRY, CDR2 SYGVKD. This CDR3 is 17 amino acids long. The V and J ends lost 6 bases and 5 bases, in that order; junction bases with no gene match: 13. This chain's CDR3 is CAIRRQGELEGTGELFF. DNA of the CDR3: TGTGCCATCAGGCGACAGGGGGAACTGGAGGGGACCGGGGAGCTGTTTTTT.

V and J are TRBV5-1 and TRBJ2-7; 15 positions agree with TRBD2. This CDR3 region has 19 residues. V was clipped by 4 bases and J by 0 bases; unmatched bases: 11. Per germline, CDR1 SGHRS and CDR2 YFSETQ. The CDR3, as DNA: TGCGCCAGCAGCCCGTGGACTAGCGGGAGGGCCAGAAGCTCCTACGAGCAGTACTTC. This sequence encodes CASSPWTSGRARSSYEQYF.

The V gene is TRBV12-2, the J gene TRBJ1-6; TRBD1, the table's D call, lacks a check against the DNA. TRBV12-2 is recorded as a pseudogene. The CDR3 is made up of 17 amino acids. CDR3 in amino acids: CASRLAASTGYNSPLHF. For the CDR3, the DNA is TGTGCAAGTCGCTTAGCAGCGTCCACAGGGTATAATTCACCCCTCCACTTT.

The V gene is TRBV19, the J gene TRBJ1-5; 10 nucleotides line up with TRBD1. This CDR3 spans 17 amino acids. Looked up from germline, CDR1 is LNHDA and CDR2 is SQIVND (reference sequence). V shed 5 bases, J shed 10 bases, and the junction held 17 bases outside the gene matches. The CDR3 nucleotides read TGTGCCAGTAGTCCCGGGACAGGGGCTACCACGGGTGGACCCCAGCATTTT. Its protein is CASSPGTGATTGGPQHF.